This T cell receptor beta chain comes out of a study of prognosis after radiotherapy for stage I lung cancer. About the research overall: Some 15 of the patients were found to have newly diagnosed primary stage I lung tumors, and roughly 5 were living with oligometastatic NSCLC after surgical resection of the primary tumor. Enrolled patients (around 12 men, 5 or 6 women) had a median age of around 70 years and an age range of about 53 to 85 years.

J lost 5 bases, V lost 3 bases, and 6 bases had no gene match. This CDR3 contains 15 residues. CDR1 SEHNR and CDR2 FQNEAQ come from the germline V gene (reference sequence). The blood draw at each of two time points yielded approximately 5.8 milliliters of peripheral blood. This clonotype came up many times. Its antigen is currently unknown. TCR beta CDR3 amplification from genomic DNA was performed by two-round multiplex PCR. Initially, in first-round PCR, primers specific to each TRBV and TRBJ gene were used. TCRdb called the multiplex PCR reads again in MiXCR, with one record for every CDR3 protein. The sample contains around 60,000 distinct CDR3 sequences, about 26% of which appear only once. Study outcomes and limitations: Unique TCR clone counts went down once patients had stereotactic body radiation therapy, median around 10,000 versus 6,900.

This sequence was found in a donor at least 50 years old with non-small cell lung cancer. The sequenced sample was PBMCs, obtained before or after stereotactic body radiation therapy (not recorded which). The chain has TRBV7-9 and TRBJ1-1, with 10 bases matching TRBD1. CDR3 amino acids: CASSLTGGEFTEAFF. CDR3 bases: TGTGCCAGCAGCTTGACAGGGGGCGAATTTACTGAAGCTTTCTTT.